These T cell receptor beta chains were read from a single sample in a study of blood T cells in healthy people across ages. Each CDR3 protein is one row after TCRdb ran MiXCR on the 5' RACE reads. Of around 1.5 million distinct CDR3 sequences listed, around 35% were seen once; the top ten hold about 11%. The sequencing sample was made of blood. These receptors all stem from a woman younger than 45 in good health. Both conserved end residues are trimmed from each CDR3.

TRBV5-1	ASSLEQGAYGYT
TRBV6-1	ASPSGDRGRYSYEQY
TRBV7-9	ASSLGTELNSPLH
TRBV20-1	SARKASGGNTEAF
TRBV20-1	SARNRDGVSYEQY
TRBV9	ASSVATGETQY
TRBV4-1	ASSQDPRGTGQPQH
TRBV5-1	ASSLGVLENEQF
TRBV3-1	ASSQLNTDTQY
TRBV20-1	SARQGAVGELF
TRBV25-1	ASSEDPGTPTNTGELF
TRBV6-6	ASSRGTGVNYGYT
TRBV7-9	ASSRGGTGVNSAEAF
TRBV6-1	ASSDFLVGDRLSYT
TRBV20-1	SARDYNHRGTGANVRT
TRBV3-1	ASSHNSDLYEQY
TRBV3-1	ASSQGTGGSPLH
TRBV3-1	ASSYLLLDSRETQY
TRBV14	ASSQVDTPYGYT
TRBV6-2/TRBV6-3	ASRSFGHEQF
TRBV25-1	ASSESKPSNTGELF
TRBV20-1	SATAGSNQPQH
TRBV6-1	ASSDRGTSNSPLH
TRBV7-8	ASSATGQRQLYEQY
TRBV7-6	ASSLKGTTMYPDEQF
TRBV29-1	SVEDPRGRSYEQY
TRBV30	AWSRRGQNYGYT
TRBV5-8	ASSFWRGVNNEQF
TRBV7-8	ASSLDPAGNEQY
TRBV30	AWRWGNTEAF
TRBV5-4	ASSSSTEQF
TRBV7-9	ASMAGPSTDTQY
TRBV29-1	SVKAGNAGETQY
TRBV25-1	ASSSRRFQETQY
TRBV27	VSSLSYQGAYEQY
TRBV3-1	ASSQGIGLLRGTGYT
TRBV4-2	ASSLGVRNEQF
TRBV20-1	SATGQPRETQY
TRBV5-1	ASSAQQGAIDEQY
TRBV15	ATSRGGGIPETQY
TRBV12-3/TRBV12-4	ASSFGGVGNGYT
TRBV12-3/TRBV12-4	ASSTSGGDTDTQY
TRBV28	ASSSFREESGNTIY
TRBV7-3	ASSLTLLDGHTEAF
TRBV15	ATSRDGPGSRQPQH